This T cell receptor (beta chain) appears in the sequencing data of a study of T cells in Graves' hyperthyroidism and ophthalmopathy. Regarding the study as a whole: Blood held most thyroid clonotypes expanded above 0.001 frequency.

The table lists this clonotype with many counts. Its antigen is still unknown. Germline CDR1 is MDHEN and CDR2 is SYDVKM. V gave up 5 bases and J gave up 9 bases; unmatched junction bases: 6. The CDR3 loop spans 14 amino acids. TCR beta CDR3 regions were amplified from RNA. With the HTBI primer set, the TCR CDR3 went through a first round of RT-PCR. One entry per CDR3 protein results from TCRdb running MiXCR on the multiplex PCR reads. The sample has 370,000 or so distinct CDR3 sequences; 15% to 17% are singletons. The chain couples TRBV28 to TRBJ2-1; 11 bases fit TRBD1. The sample consisted of blood. The receptor comes from a woman aged 18-30 years with Graves' hyperthyroidism that later progressed to Graves' ophthalmopathy. The CDR3 is CASSRTGGGGEQFF. In DNA, the CDR3 is TGTGCCAGCAGTAGGACAGGGGGCGGCGGTGAGCAGTTCTTC.